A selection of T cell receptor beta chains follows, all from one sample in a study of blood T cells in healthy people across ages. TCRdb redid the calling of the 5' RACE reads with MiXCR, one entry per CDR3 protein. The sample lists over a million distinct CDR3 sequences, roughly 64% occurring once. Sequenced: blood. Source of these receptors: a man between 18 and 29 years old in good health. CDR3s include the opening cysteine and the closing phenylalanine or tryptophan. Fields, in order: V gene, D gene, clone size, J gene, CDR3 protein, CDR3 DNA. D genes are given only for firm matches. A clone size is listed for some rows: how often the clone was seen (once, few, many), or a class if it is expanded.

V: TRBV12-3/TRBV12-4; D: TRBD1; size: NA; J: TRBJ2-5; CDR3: CASSRGDRWFETQYF; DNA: TGTGCCAGCAGTCGCGGGGACAGGTGGTTTGAGACCCAGTACTTC
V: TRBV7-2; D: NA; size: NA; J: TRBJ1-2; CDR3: CASSFTPDYYGYTF; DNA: TGTGCCAGCAGCTTTACTCCGGATTACTATGGCTACACCTTC
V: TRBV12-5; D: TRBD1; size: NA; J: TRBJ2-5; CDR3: CASGLVLVPRQGQETQYF; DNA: TGTGCTAGTGGTTTGGTACTCGTCCCACGACAGGGGCAAGAGACCCAGTACTTC
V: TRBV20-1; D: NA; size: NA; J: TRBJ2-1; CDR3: CGGLSGGSYNEQFF; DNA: TGTGGGGGACTTAGTGGGGGCTCCTACAATGAGCAGTTCTTC
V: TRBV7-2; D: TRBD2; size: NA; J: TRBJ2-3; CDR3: CASSISGVNIDTQYF; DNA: TGTGCCAGCAGCATTAGCGGGGTTAACATAGATACGCAGTATTTT
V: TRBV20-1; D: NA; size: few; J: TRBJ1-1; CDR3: CSATRPRRAEAFF; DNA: TGCAGTGCGACGAGACCCCGCCGGGCTGAAGCTTTCTTT
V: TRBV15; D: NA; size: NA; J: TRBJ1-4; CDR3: CATSGAANEKLFF; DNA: TGTGCCACCAGCGGAGCGGCCAATGAAAAACTGTTTTTT
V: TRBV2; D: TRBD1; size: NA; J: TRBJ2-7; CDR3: CASKDRTYEQYF; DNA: TGTGCCAGCAAGGACAGGACCTACGAGCAGTACTTC
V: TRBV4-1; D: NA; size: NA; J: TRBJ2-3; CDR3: CASSTRLGEADTQYF; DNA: TGCGCCAGCAGCACCCGACTCGGGGAGGCAGATACGCAGTATTTT
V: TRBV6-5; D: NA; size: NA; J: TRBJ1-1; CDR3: CASTATAANTEAFF; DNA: TGTGCCAGCACCGCGACAGCCGCGAACACTGAAGCTTTCTTT
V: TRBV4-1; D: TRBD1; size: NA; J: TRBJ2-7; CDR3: CASSQDQGADWGYEQYF; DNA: TGCGCCAGCAGCCAAGATCAGGGGGCAGATTGGGGCTACGAGCAGTACTTC
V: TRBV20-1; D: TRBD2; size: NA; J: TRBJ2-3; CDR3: CSARPSGITDTQYF; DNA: TGCAGTGCTAGGCCTAGCGGGATCACAGATACGCAGTATTTT
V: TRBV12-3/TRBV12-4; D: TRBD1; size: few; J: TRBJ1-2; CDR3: CASRSLLPGQGYGYTF; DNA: TGTGCCAGCAGATCTCTCCTTCCGGGACAGGGATATGGCTACACCTTC
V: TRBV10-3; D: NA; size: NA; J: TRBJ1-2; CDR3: CAISAGTVYGYTF; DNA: TGTGCCATCAGTGCCGGGACCGTCTATGGCTACACCTTC
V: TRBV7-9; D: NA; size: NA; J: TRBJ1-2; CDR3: CASSTTLTTGYTF; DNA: TGTGCCAGCAGCACTACCCTGACTACAGGCTACACCTTC
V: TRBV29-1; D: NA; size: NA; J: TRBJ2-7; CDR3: CSVARGGTEQYF; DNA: TGCAGCGTTGCTCGAGGGGGGACTGAGCAGTACTTC
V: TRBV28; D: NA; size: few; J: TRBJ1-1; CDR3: CASSFRRNTEAFF; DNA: TGTGCCAGCAGTTTTAGGAGGAACACTGAAGCTTTCTTT
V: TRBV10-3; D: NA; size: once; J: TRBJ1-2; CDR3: CAISESRGEGYTF; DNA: TGTGCCATCAGTGAGTCTAGGGGAGAGGGCTACACCTTC
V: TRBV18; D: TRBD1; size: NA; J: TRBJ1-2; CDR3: CASSPRESQGAYGYTF; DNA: TGTGCCAGCTCACCACGGGAGTCACAGGGGGCCTATGGCTACACCTTC
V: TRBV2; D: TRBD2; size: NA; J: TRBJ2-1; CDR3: CARSGLAGGNEQFF; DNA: TGTGCCAGGTCGGGACTAGCGGGAGGCAATGAGCAGTTCTTC
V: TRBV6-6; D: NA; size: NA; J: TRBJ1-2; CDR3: CASGYAGGNRYGYTF; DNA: TGTGCCAGCGGTTACGCGGGAGGAAATCGGTATGGCTACACCTTC
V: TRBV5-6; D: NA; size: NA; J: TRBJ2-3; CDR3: CASSLVARNTDTQYF; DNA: TGTGCCAGCAGCTTGGTGGCAAGGAACACAGATACGCAGTATTTT
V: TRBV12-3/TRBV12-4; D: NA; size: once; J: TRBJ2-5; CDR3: CASSSLTGSPTSWEQYF; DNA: TGTGCCAGCAGTTCCCTAACCGGGTCCCCGACCTCGTGGGAGCAGTACTTC